These T cell receptor beta chains were read from a single sample in a study of identical twins. Via MiXCR, TCRdb re-called the 5' RACE reads, giving one row per CDR3 protein. The sample lists 500,000 to 700,000 distinct CDR3 sequences, roughly 7.2% seen once, with 1.5% to 2% in the top ten. The same data also contributed to another study, on yellow fever vaccine responses in identical twins.

The sample was PBMCs. The receptors stem from a young woman in good health. Both conserved end residues are part of each CDR3. Each record gives: clone size, J gene, V gene, D gene, CDR3 DNA, CDR3 protein. D genes are given only for firm matches. The listing skips clone size in some rows; elsewhere it reads once, few, many or a size class.

clone_size: many
j_call: TRBJ1-5
v_call: TRBV20-1
d_call: TRBD1
cdr3_nt: TGCAGTGCTAGAGGATTAGGGACAGAGAGTCAGCCCCAGCATTTT
cdr3_aa: CSARGLGTESQPQHF

clone_size: NA
j_call: TRBJ2-7
v_call: TRBV29-1
d_call: TRBD2
cdr3_nt: TGCAGCGTTGTACGACTAGCGGGAGGGCCAGGGTCCTACGAGCAGTACTTC
cdr3_aa: CSVVRLAGGPGSYEQYF

clone_size: NA
j_call: TRBJ1-4
v_call: TRBV12-3/TRBV12-4
d_call: TRBD1
cdr3_nt: TGTGCCAGCAGTCCACTGACAGGGGGAGAAAAACTGTTTTTT
cdr3_aa: CASSPLTGGEKLFF

clone_size: NA
j_call: TRBJ1-5
v_call: TRBV29-1
d_call: NA
cdr3_nt: TGCAGCGTTGTTACGGCTAGCAATCAGCCCCAGCATTTT
cdr3_aa: CSVVTASNQPQHF

clone_size: NA
j_call: TRBJ2-1
v_call: TRBV29-1
d_call: NA
cdr3_nt: TGCAGCGTTGGCCCCACAGGAACATCCTACAATGAGCAGTTCTTC
cdr3_aa: CSVGPTGTSYNEQFF

clone_size: NA
j_call: TRBJ2-7
v_call: TRBV21-1
d_call: NA
cdr3_nt: TGTGCCAGCGGGGGGCAGTACTTC
cdr3_aa: CASGGQYF

clone_size: few
j_call: TRBJ2-1
v_call: TRBV7-8
d_call: NA
cdr3_nt: TGTGCCAGCAAACAATCAGCGGGTTCCTACAATGAGCAGTTCTTC
cdr3_aa: CASKQSAGSYNEQFF

clone_size: few
j_call: TRBJ2-1
v_call: TRBV20-1
d_call: TRBD2
cdr3_nt: TGCAGTGCTAGAGATTGGCGGACTAGCGGGAGCGGTGAGCAGTTCTTC
cdr3_aa: CSARDWRTSGSGEQFF

clone_size: few
j_call: TRBJ2-2
v_call: TRBV2
d_call: TRBD2
cdr3_nt: TGTGCCAGCAGCGTCACTAGCGCGGGCACCGGGGAGCTGTTTTTT
cdr3_aa: CASSVTSAGTGELFF

clone_size: few
j_call: TRBJ2-1
v_call: TRBV28
d_call: NA
cdr3_nt: TGTGCCAGCAGTCCCCTTTCCAGGTCGAAGGGCTATGAGCAGTTCTTC
cdr3_aa: CASSPLSRSKGYEQFF

clone_size: many
j_call: TRBJ2-2
v_call: TRBV5-8
d_call: NA
cdr3_nt: TGTGCCAGCAGCTTGTCTGGTTCGAACACCGGGGAGCTGTTTTTT
cdr3_aa: CASSLSGSNTGELFF

clone_size: NA
j_call: TRBJ2-4
v_call: TRBV12-3/TRBV12-4
d_call: NA
cdr3_nt: TGTGCCAGCACCTTAGGGGCGGGAAACTTTGTTCGGTACTTC
cdr3_aa: CASTLGAGNFVRYF

clone_size: many
j_call: TRBJ2-1
v_call: TRBV12-3/TRBV12-4
d_call: NA
cdr3_nt: TGTGCCAGCAGTTTTCGGGATAATGAGCAGTTCTTC
cdr3_aa: CASSFRDNEQFF

clone_size: few
j_call: TRBJ2-5
v_call: TRBV10-3
d_call: NA
cdr3_nt: TGTGCCATCAGTGAGTCGACGGGGAGGCAAGAGACCCAGTACTTC
cdr3_aa: CAISESTGRQETQYF

clone_size: NA
j_call: TRBJ1-3
v_call: TRBV5-1
d_call: NA
cdr3_nt: TGCGCCAGCAGCTTGGGCCCCAGCGGTACCTCTGGAAACACCATATATTTT
cdr3_aa: CASSLGPSGTSGNTIYF

clone_size: many
j_call: TRBJ2-1
v_call: TRBV14
d_call: TRBD1
cdr3_nt: TGTGCCAGCAGCCAAGATCTCTGGGCACAGGGGAAGGCCTACAATGAGCAGTTCTTC
cdr3_aa: CASSQDLWAQGKAYNEQFF

clone_size: few
j_call: TRBJ1-2
v_call: TRBV9
d_call: TRBD1
cdr3_nt: TGTGCCAGCAGCGAGATAGGTGGACAGGCGAACTATGGCTACACCTTC
cdr3_aa: CASSEIGGQANYGYTF

clone_size: NA
j_call: TRBJ1-5
v_call: TRBV6-1
d_call: NA
cdr3_nt: TGTGCCACCTCAAGGGTCAGAGATAGCAATCAGCCCCAGCATTTT
cdr3_aa: CATSRVRDSNQPQHF

clone_size: NA
j_call: TRBJ2-2
v_call: TRBV28
d_call: TRBD2
cdr3_nt: TGTGCCAGCAGTTTAACGCTAGCGGGAGATAACACCGGGGAGCTGTTTTTT
cdr3_aa: CASSLTLAGDNTGELFF

clone_size: few
j_call: TRBJ2-7
v_call: TRBV28
d_call: TRBD2
cdr3_nt: TGTGCCAGCAGCCGACGACTAGCGAGCTCCTACGAGCAGTACTTC
cdr3_aa: CASSRRLASSYEQYF

clone_size: many
j_call: TRBJ2-4
v_call: TRBV28
d_call: NA
cdr3_nt: TGTGCCAGCAGTTTATACAGGGAAGCCAAAAACATTCAGTACTTC
cdr3_aa: CASSLYREAKNIQYF

clone_size: few
j_call: TRBJ2-1
v_call: TRBV27
d_call: NA
cdr3_nt: TGTGCCAGCAGTTTAAAGAACCCGTCCTACAATGAGCAGTTCTTC
cdr3_aa: CASSLKNPSYNEQFF

clone_size: few
j_call: TRBJ2-7
v_call: TRBV27
d_call: NA
cdr3_nt: TGTGCCAGCAGTTTATTTACAGGGCCCTCCTACGAGCAGTACTTC
cdr3_aa: CASSLFTGPSYEQYF

clone_size: NA
j_call: TRBJ2-7
v_call: TRBV20-1
d_call: TRBD1
cdr3_nt: TGCAGTGCTGCCGGGACAGGAACCTACGAGCAGTACTTC
cdr3_aa: CSAAGTGTYEQYF

clone_size: many
j_call: TRBJ1-1
v_call: TRBV6-5
d_call: TRBD1
cdr3_nt: TGTGCCAGCAGTTACTCGACAGGGTATCCATACGGCGGTGAAGCTTTCTTT
cdr3_aa: CASSYSTGYPYGGEAFF

clone_size: many
j_call: TRBJ2-7
v_call: TRBV7-9
d_call: NA
cdr3_nt: TGTGCCAGCAGCCGACAAGCCTACGAGCAGTACTTC
cdr3_aa: CASSRQAYEQYF

clone_size: many
j_call: TRBJ2-7
v_call: TRBV3-1
d_call: TRBD1
cdr3_nt: TGTGCCAGCAGCCAAGAATGGGCGGGACAGGGCGAGCAGTACTTC
cdr3_aa: CASSQEWAGQGEQYF

clone_size: NA
j_call: TRBJ2-7
v_call: TRBV5-5
d_call: NA
cdr3_nt: TGTGCCAGCAGCTTGGGTCTAGAATCGGACGAGCAGTACTTC
cdr3_aa: CASSLGLESDEQYF